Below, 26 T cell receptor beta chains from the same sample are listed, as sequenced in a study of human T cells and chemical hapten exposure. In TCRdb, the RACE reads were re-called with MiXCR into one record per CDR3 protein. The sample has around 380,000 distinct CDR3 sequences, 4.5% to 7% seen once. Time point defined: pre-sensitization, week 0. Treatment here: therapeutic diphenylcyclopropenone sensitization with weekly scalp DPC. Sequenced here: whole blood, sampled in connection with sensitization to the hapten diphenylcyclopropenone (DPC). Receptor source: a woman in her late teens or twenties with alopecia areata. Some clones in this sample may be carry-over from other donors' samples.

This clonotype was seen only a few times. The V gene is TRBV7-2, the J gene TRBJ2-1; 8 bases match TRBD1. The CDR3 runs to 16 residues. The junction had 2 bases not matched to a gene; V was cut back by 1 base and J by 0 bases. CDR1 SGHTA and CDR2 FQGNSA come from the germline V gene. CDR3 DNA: TGTGCCAGCAGCTTAGATGGGACAGGCTCCTACAATGAGCAGTTCTTC. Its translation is CASSLDGTGSYNEQFF.

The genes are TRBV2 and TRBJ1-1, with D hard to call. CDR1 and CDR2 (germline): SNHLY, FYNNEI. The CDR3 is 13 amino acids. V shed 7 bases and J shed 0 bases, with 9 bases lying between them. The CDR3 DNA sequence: TGTGCCAGCACTCAGGACCTGAACACTGAAGCTTTCTTT. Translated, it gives CASTQDLNTEAFF.

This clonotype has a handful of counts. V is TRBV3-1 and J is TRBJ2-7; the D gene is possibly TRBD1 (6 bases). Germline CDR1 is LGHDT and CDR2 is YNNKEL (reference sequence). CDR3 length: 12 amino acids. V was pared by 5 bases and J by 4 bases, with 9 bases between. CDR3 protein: CASSEGEYEQYF. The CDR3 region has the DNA TGTGCCAGCAGCGAGGGGGAGTACGAGCAGTACTTC.

The CDR3 protein is CASSLQGALETQYF. The CDR3 DNA follows: TGTGCCAGCAGCTTACAGGGGGCCCTCGAGACCCAGTACTTC. The J gene is TRBJ2-5, the V gene TRBV5-4; 9 nucleotides match TRBD1. In germline, CDR1 is SGHNT, CDR2 YYREEE (reference sequence). Losses at the gene ends were 2 bases for V and 5 bases for J; bases not matched to a gene: 4. The CDR3 has 14 residues. The whole variable domain, filled in from reference TRBV5-4 and TRBJ2-5, reads ETGVTQSPTHLIKTRGQQVTLRCSSQSGHNTVSWYQQALGQGPQFIFQYYREEENGRGNFPPRFSGLQFPNYSSELNVNALELDDSALYLCASSLQGALETQYFGPGTRLLVL.

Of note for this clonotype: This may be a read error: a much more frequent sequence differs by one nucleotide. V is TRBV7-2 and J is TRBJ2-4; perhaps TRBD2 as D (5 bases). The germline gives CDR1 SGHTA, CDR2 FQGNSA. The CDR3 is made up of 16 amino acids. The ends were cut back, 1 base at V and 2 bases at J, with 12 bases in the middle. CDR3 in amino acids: CASSLVGKRTKNIQYF. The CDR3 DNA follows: TGTGCCAGCAGCTTAGTGGGGAAGCGGACCAAAAACATTCAGTACTTC.

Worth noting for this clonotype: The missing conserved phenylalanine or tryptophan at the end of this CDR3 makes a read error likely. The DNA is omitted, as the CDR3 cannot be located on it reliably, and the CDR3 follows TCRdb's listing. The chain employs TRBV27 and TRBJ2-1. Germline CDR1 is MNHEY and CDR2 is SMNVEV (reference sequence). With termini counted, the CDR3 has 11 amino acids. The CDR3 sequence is CASSLYTPLSV.

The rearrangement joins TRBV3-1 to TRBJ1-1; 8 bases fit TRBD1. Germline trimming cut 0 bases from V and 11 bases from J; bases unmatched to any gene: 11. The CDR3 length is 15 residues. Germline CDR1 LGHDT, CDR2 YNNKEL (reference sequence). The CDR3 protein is CASSQDDYRGGKAFF. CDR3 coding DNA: TGTGCCAGCAGCCAAGATGACTACAGGGGGGGGAAGGCTTTCTTT.

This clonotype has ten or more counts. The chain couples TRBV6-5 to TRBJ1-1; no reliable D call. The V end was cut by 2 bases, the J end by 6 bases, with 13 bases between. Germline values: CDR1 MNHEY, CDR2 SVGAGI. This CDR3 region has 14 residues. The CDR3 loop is CASSYKPPGSEAFF. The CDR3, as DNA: TGTGCCAGCAGTTACAAACCCCCTGGCTCTGAAGCTTTCTTT.

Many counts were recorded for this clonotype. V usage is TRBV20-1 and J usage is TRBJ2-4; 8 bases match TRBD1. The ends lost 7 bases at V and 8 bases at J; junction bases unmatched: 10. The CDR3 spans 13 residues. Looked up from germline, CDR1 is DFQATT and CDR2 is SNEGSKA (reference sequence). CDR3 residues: CSEQGAGSHIQYF. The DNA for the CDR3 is TGCAGTGAGCAGGGGGCCGGTAGTCACATTCAGTACTTC.

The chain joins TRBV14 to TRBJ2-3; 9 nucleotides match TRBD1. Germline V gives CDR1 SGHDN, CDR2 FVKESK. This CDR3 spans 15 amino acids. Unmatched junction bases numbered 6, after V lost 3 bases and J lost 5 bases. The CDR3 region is CASSHTGTGLDTQYF. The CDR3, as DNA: TGTGCCAGCAGCCACACCGGGACAGGGCTAGATACGCAGTATTTT.

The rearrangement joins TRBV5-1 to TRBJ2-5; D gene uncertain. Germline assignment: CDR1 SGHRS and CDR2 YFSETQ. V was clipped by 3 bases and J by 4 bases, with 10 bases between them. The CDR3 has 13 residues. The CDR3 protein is CASSSLSAETQYF. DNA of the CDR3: TGCGCCAGCAGCTCACTTTCGGCAGAGACCCAGTACTTC. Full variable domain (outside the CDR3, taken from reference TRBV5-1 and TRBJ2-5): KAGVTQTPRYLIKTRGQQVTLSCSPISGHRSVSWYQQTPGQGLQFLFEYFSETQRNKGNFPGRFSGRQFSNSRSEMNVSTLELGDSALYLCASSSLSAETQYFGPGTRLLVL.

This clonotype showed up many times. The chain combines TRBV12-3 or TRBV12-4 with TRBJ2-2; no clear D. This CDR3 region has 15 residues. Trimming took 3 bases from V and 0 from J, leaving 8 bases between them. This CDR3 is CASSLYGTNTGELFF. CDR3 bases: TGTGCCAGCAGTTTGTACGGAACGAACACCGGGGAGCTGTTTTTT.

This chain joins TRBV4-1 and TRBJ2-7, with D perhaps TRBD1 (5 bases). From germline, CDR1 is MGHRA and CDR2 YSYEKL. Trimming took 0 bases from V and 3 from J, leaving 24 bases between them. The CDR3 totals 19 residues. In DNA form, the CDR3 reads TGCGCCAGCAGCCAAGATGGGCGATCCAGGGTGGGAAAGGACTACGAGCAGTACTTC. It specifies CASSQDGRSRVGKDYEQYF.

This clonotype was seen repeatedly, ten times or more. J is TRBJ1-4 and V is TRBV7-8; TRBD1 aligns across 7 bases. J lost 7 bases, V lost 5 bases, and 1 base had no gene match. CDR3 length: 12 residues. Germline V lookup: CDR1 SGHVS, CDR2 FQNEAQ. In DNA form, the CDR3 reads TGTGCCAGCAGCCGGACAGGTGAAAAACTGTTTTTT. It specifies CASSRTGEKLFF.

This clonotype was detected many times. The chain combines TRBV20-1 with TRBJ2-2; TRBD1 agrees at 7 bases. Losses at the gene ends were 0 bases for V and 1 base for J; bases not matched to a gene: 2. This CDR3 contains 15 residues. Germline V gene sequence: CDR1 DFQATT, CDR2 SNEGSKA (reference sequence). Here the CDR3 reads CSARDGDRNTGELFF. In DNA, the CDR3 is TGCAGTGCTAGAGATGGGGACAGGAACACCGGGGAGCTGTTTTTT.

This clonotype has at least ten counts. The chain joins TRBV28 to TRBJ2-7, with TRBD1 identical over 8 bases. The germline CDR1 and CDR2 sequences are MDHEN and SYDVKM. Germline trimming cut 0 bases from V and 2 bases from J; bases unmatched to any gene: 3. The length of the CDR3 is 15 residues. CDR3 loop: CASSLWGTGTYEQYF. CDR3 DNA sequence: TGTGCCAGCAGTTTATGGGGGACAGGTACCTACGAGCAGTACTTC. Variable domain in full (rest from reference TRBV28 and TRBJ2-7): DVKVTQSSRYLVKRTGEKVFLECVQDMDHENMFWYRQDPGLGLRLIYFSYDVKMKEKGDIPEGYSVSREKKERFSLILESASTNQTSMYLCASSLWGTGTYEQYFGPGTRLTVT.

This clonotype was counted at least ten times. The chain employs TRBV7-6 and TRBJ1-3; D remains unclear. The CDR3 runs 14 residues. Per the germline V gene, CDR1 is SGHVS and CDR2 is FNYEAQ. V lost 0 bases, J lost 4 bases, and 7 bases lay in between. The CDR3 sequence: CASSLANGGNTIYF. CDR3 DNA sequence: TGTGCCAGCAGCTTAGCGAATGGAGGAAACACCATATATTTT.

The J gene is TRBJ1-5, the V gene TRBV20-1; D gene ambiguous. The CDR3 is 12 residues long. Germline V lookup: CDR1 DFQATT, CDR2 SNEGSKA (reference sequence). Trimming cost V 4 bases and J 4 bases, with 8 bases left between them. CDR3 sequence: CSANRGNQPQHF. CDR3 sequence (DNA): TGCAGTGCTAATCGCGGGAATCAGCCCCAGCATTTT.

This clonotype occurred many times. This CDR3 is CASSPMISLYGYTF. DNA of the CDR3: TGCGCCAGCAGCCCCATGATCAGCCTCTATGGCTACACCTTC. The chain employs TRBV5-1 and TRBJ1-2; D gene ambiguous. Between the trimmed V and J ends, which lost 4 bases and 4 bases, there was a span of 14 bases. Germline CDR1 SGHRS, CDR2 YFSETQ. The CDR3 sequence is 14 residues long.

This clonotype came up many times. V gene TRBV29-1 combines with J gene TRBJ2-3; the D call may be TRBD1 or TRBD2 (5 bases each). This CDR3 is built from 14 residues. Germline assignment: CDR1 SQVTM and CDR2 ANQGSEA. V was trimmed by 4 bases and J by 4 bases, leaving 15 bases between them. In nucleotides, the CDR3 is TGCAGCGTTGGGGCTGGGGACGTCGCAGATACGCAGTATTTT. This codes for CSVGAGDVADTQYF.

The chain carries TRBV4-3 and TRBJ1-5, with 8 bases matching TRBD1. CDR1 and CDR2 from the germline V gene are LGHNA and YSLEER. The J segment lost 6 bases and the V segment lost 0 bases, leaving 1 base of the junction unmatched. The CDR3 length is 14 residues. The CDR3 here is CASSQDRGPQPQHF. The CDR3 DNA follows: TGCGCCAGCAGCCAAGACAGGGGGCCTCAGCCCCAGCATTTT.

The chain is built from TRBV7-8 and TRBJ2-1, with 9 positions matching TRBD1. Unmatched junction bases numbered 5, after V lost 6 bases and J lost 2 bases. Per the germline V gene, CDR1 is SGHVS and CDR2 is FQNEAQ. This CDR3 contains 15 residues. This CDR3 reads CASRLGQGPYNEQFF. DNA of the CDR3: TGTGCCAGCAGATTGGGACAGGGCCCCTACAATGAGCAGTTCTTC.

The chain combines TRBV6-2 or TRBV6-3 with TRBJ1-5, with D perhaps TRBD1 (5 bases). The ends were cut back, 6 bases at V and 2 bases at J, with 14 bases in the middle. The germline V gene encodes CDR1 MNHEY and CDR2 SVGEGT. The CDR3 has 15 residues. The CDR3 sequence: CASSKLGGGNQPQHF. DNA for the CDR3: TGTGCCAGCAGCAAGTTGGGGGGAGGCAATCAGCCCCAGCATTTT.

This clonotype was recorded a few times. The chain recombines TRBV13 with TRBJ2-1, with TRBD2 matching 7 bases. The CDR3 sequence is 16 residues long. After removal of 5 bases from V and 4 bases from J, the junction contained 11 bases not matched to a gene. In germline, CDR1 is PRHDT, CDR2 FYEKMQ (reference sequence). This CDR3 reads CASSLAGSGAYNEQFF. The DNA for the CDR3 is TGTGCCAGCAGCCTGGCCGGGAGCGGGGCTTACAATGAGCAGTTCTTC.

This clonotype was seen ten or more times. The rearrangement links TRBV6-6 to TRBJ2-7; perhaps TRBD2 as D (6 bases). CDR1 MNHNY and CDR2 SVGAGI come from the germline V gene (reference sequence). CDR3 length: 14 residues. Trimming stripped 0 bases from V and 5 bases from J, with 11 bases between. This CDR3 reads CASSYSGGRDEQYF. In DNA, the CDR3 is TGTGCCAGCAGTTACTCGGGAGGCCGGGACGAGCAGTACTTC.

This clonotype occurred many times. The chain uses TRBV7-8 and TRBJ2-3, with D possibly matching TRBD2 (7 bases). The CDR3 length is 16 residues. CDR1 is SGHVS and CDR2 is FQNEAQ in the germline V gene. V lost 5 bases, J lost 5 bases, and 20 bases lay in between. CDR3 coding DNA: TGTGCCAGCAGCGCCGGCGGGGGCCGCTGGGAAGATACGCAGTATTTT. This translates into CASSAGGGRWEDTQYF.